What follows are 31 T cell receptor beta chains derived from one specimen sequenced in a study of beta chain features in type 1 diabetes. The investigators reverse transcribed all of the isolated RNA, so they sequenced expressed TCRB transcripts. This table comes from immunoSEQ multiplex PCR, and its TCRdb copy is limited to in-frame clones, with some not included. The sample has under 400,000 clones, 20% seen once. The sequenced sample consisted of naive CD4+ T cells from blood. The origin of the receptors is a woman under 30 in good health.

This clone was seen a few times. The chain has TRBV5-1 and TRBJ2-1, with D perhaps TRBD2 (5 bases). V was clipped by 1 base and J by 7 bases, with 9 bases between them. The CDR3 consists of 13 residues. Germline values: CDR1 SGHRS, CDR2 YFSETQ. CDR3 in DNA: TGCGCCAGCAGCTTGATTTGGGAGAATGAGCAGTTCTTC. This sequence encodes CASSLIWENEQFF.

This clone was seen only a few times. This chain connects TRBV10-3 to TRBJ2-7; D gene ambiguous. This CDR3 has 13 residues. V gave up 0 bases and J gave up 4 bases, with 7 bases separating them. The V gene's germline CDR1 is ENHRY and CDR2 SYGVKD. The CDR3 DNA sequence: TGTGCCATCAGTGAGTCAGCTCAATACGAGCAGTACTTC. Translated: CAISESAQYEQYF.

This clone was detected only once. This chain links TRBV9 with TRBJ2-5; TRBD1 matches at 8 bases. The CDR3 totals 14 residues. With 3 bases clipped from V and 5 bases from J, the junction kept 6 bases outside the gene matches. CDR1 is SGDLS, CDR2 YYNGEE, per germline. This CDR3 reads CASSGAGGRETQYF. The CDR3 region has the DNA TGTGCCAGCAGCGGGGCAGGGGGCCGGGAGACCCAGTACTTC.

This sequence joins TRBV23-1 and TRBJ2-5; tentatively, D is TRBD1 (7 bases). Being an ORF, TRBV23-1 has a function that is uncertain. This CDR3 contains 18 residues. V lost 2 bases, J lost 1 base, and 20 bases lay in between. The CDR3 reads CASSQVWGVTGCQETQYF. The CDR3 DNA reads TGCGCCAGCAGTCAAGTCTGGGGGGTGACAGGGTGCCAAGAGACCCAGTACTTC.

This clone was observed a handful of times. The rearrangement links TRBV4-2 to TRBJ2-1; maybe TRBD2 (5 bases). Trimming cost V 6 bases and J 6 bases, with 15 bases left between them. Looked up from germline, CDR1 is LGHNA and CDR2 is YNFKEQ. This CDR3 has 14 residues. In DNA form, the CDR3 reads TGTGCCAGCAGAGCGGTGGGTAGTAGCAATGAGCAGTTCTTC. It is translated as CASRAVGSSNEQFF.

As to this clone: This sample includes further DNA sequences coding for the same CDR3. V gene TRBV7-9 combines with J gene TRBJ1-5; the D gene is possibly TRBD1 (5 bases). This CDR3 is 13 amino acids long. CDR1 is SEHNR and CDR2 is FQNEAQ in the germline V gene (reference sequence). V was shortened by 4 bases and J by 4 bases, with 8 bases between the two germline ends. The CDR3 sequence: CASSSQGNQPQHF. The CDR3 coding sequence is TGTGCCAGCAGCTCGCAGGGTAATCAGCCCCAGCATTTT.

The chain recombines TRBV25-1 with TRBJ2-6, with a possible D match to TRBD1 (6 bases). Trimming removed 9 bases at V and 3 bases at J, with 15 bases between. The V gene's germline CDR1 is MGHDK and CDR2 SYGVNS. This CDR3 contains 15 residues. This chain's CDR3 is CASAPQGGGANVLTF. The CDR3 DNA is TGTGCCAGTGCCCCACAGGGCGGTGGGGCCAACGTCCTGACTTTC.

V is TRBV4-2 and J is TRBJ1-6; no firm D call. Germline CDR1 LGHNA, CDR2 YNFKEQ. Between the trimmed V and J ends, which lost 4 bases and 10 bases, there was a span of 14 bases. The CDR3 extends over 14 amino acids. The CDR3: CASSLDGEGSPLHF. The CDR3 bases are TGTGCCAGCAGCCTGGACGGGGAAGGGTCACCCCTCCACTTT.

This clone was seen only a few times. CDR3 bases: TGCGCCAGCAGCTTCCTGACAGGCTCCTACAATGAGCAGTTCTTC. This encodes CASSFLTGSYNEQFF. The chain carries TRBV5-1 and TRBJ2-1; D perhaps matches TRBD1 (6 bases). The CDR3 is 15 amino acids. Germline V gives CDR1 SGHRS, CDR2 YFSETQ. The V and J ends lost 2 bases and 0 bases respectively, with 9 bases between them.

CDR3: CASSQGGTGGHDEQYF. The CDR3 DNA sequence: TGCGCCAGCAGCCAAGGCGGGACAGGGGGCCACGACGAGCAGTACTTC. The chain is built from TRBV4-3 and TRBJ2-7, with TRBD1 matching 12 bases. V trimming: 1 base; J trimming: 5 bases; junction bases outside the gene matches: 6. This CDR3 contains 16 residues. Germline CDR1 LGHNA, CDR2 YSLEER.

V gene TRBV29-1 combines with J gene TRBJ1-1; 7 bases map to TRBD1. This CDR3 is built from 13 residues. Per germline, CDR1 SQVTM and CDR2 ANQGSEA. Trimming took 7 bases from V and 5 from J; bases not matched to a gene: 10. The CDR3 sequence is CSANRGYGTEAFF. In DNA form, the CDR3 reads TGCAGCGCGAACAGGGGTTACGGGACTGAAGCTTTCTTT.

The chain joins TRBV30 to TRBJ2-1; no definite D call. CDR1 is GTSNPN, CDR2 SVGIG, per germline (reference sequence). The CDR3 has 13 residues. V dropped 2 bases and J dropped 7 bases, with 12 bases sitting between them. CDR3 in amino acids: CAWSPRLTNEQFF. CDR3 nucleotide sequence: TGTGCCTGGAGTCCCAGGCTTACGAATGAGCAGTTCTTC.

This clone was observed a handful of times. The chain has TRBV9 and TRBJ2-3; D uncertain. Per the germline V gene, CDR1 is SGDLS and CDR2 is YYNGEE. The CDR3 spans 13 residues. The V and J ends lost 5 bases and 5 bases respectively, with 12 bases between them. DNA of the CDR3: TGTGCCAGCAGTTCCGCCCTAGTAGATACGCAGTATTTT. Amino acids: CASSSALVDTQYF.

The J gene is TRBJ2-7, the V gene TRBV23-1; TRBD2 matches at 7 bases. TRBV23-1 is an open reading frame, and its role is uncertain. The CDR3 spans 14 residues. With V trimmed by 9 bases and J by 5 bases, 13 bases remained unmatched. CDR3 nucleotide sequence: TGCGCCAGATCCTCGGGGAGGGAGGGCGACGAGCAGTACTTC. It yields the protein CARSSGREGDEQYF.

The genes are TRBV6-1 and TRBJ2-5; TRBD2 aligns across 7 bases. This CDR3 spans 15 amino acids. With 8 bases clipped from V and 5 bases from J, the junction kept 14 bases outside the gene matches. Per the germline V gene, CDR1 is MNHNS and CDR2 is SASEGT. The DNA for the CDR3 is TGTGCCAGCGGTTCGGCGGGAGCCGGGGAGGAGACCCAGTACTTC. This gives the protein CASGSAGAGEETQYF.

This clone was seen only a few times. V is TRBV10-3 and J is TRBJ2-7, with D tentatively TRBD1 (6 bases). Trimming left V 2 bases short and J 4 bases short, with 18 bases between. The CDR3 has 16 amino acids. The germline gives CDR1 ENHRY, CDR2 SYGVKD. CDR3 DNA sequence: TGTGCCATCAGTGAGCCGAGGACAGCAGTTCCGTACGAGCAGTACTTC. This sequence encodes CAISEPRTAVPYEQYF.

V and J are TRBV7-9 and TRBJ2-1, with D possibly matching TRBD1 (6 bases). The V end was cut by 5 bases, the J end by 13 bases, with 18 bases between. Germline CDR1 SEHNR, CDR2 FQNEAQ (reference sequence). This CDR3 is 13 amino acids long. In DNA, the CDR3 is TGTGCCAGCAGCAACGTCGCCGGGACAACACAGTTCTTC. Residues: CASSNVAGTTQFF.

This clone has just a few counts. CDR3 bases: TGTGCCAGCAAGAGAATGGACAGGGGGCCGTACGAGCAGTACTTC. Amino acid sequence: CASKRMDRGPYEQYF. J is TRBJ2-7 and V is TRBV19, with TRBD1 matching over 11 bases. This CDR3 region has 15 residues. Trimming removed 9 bases from V and 4 bases from J; junction bases left unmatched: 11. Germline values: CDR1 LNHDA, CDR2 SQIVND (reference sequence).

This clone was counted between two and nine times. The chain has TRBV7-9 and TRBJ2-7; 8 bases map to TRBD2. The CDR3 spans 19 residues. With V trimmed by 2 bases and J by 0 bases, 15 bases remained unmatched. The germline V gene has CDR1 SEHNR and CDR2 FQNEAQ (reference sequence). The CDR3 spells CASSLSRSSGSVSSYEQYF. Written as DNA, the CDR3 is TGTGCCAGCAGCTTAAGTCGTTCGAGCGGGAGCGTTAGCTCCTACGAGCAGTACTTC.

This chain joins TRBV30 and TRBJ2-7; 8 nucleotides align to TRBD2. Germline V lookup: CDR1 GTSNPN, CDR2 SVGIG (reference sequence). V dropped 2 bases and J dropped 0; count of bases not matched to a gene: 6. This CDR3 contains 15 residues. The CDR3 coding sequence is TGTGCCTGGAGTTCTGCGGGAGGCCCCTCCTACGAGCAGTACTTC. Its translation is CAWSSAGGPSYEQYF.

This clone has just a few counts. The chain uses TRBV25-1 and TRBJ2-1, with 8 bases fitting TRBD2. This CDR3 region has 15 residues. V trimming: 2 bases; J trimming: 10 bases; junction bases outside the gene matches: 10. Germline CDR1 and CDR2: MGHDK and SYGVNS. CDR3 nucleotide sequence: TGTGCCAGCAGTGAAATCGAACTAGCGGACGGAGAGCAGTTCTTC. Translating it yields CASSEIELADGEQFF.

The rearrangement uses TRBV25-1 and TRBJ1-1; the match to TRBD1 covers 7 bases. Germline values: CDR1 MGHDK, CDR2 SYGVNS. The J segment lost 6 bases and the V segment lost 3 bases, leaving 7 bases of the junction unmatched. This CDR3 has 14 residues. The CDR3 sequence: CASSEPWTGSEAFF. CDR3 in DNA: TGTGCCAGCAGTGAGCCCTGGACAGGATCTGAAGCTTTCTTT.

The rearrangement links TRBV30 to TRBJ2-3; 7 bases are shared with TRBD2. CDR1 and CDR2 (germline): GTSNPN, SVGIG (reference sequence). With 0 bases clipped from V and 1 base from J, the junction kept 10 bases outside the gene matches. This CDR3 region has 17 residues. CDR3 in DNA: TGTGCCTGGAGTGTACGGGGAGGGATCGTCGGCACAGATACGCAGTATTTT. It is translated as CAWSVRGGIVGTDTQYF.

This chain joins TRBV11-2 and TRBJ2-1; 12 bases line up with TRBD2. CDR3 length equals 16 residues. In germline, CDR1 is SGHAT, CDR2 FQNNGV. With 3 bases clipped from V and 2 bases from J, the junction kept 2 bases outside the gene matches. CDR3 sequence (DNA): TGTGCCAGCAGCTTCCTAGCGGGGGGGCCCTACAATGAGCAGTTCTTC. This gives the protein CASSFLAGGPYNEQFF.

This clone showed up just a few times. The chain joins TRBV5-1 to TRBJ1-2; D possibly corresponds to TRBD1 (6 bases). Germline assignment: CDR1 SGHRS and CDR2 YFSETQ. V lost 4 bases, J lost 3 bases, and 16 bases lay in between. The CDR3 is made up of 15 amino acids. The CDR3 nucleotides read TGCGCCAGCAGCCCCGGTCAGGGGAGTCACTATGGCTACACCTTC. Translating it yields CASSPGQGSHYGYTF.

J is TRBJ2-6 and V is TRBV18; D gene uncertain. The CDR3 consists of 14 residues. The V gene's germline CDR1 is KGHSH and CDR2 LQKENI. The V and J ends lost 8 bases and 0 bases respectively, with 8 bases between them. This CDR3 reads CASQDGSGANVLTF. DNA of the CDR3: TGTGCCAGCCAGGATGGCTCTGGGGCCAACGTCCTGACTTTC.

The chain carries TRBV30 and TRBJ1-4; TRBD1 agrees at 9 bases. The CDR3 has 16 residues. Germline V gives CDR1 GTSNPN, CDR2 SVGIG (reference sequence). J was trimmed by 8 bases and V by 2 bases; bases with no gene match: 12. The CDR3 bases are TGTGCCTGGAGTCCTACCGGGGACAGGGAATACGAAAAACTGTTTTTT. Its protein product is CAWSPTGDREYEKLFF.

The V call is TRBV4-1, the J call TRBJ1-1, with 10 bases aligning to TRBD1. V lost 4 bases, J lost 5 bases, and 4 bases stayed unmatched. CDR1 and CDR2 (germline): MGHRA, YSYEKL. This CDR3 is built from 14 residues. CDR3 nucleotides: TGCGCCAGCAGCCGAGGGACAGGGGAAACTGAAGCTTTCTTT. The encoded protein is CASSRGTGETEAFF.

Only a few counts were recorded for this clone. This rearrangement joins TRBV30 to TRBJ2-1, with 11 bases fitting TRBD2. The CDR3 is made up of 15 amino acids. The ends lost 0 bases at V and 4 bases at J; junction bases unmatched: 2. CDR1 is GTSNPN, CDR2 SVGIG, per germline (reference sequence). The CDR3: CAWSVGTSGYNEQFF. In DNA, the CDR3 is TGTGCCTGGAGTGTAGGGACTAGCGGATACAATGAGCAGTTCTTC.

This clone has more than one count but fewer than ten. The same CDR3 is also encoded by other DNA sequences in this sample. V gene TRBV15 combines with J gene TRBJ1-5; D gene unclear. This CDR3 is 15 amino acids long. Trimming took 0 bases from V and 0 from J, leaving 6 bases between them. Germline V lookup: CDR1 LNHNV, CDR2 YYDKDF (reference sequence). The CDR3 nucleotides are TGTGCCACCAGCAGAGACAGATATAGCAATCAGCCCCAGCATTTT. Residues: CATSRDRYSNQPQHF. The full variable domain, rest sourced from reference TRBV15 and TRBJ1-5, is DAMVIQNPRYQVTQFGKPVTLSCSQTLNHNVMYWYQQKSSQAPKLLFHYYDKDFNNEADTPDNFQSRRPNTSFCFLDIRSPGLGDTAMYLCATSRDRYSNQPQHFGDGTRLSIL.

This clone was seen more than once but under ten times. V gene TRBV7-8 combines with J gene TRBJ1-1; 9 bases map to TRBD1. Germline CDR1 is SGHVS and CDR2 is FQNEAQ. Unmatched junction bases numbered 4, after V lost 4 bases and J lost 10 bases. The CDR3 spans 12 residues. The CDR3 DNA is TGTGCCAGCAGCTACGACAGGGGGAGAGCTTTCTTT. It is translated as CASSYDRGRAFF. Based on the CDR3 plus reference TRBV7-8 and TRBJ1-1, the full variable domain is GAGVSQSPRYKVAKRGQDVALRCDPISGHVSLFWYQQALGQGPEFLTYFQNEAQLDKSGLPSDRFFAERPEGSVSTLKIQRTQQEDSAVYLCASSYDRGRAFFGQGTRLTVV.